The rows below give T cell receptor beta chains drawn from one sample of a study of early T cells in non-severe SARS-CoV-2 infection. From the 5' RACE reads, TCRdb called clonotypes with MiXCR, one entry per CDR3 protein. The sample records tens of thousands of distinct CDR3 sequences, under 15% being singletons. Sequencing was carried out using whole blood. Receptors were obtained from an adult who was a healthcare worker with PCR-confirmed SARS-CoV-2 infection or an uninfected control (not recorded which). CDR3s include the opening cysteine and the closing phenylalanine or tryptophan. Fields, in order: clone size, D gene, J gene, V gene, CDR3 length, CDR3 DNA, CDR3 protein. D genes are given only for firm matches. Size tells how often a clone was seen (once, few, many) or the class of an expanded clone, and some rows leave it out.

>few|.|TRBJ2-2|TRBV29-1|14
TGCAGCGTTGGGCTGGGCCCGAACACCGGGGAGCTGTTTTTT
CSVGLGPNTGELFF
>many|TRBD2|TRBJ2-5|TRBV6-6|14
TGTGCCAGCAGTTACGGGAGGGCACAAGAGACCCAGTACTTC
CASSYGRAQETQYF
>.|.|TRBJ1-1|TRBV30|14
TGTGCCTGGAGTGTAGGCAGGGTGAACACTGAAGCTTTCTTT
CAWSVGRVNTEAFF
>.|TRBD1|TRBJ1-1|TRBV4-3|21
TGCGCCAGCAGCCAAAATTATCGGACCTACACGATGACAGGGAAAAACACTGAAGCTTTCTTT
CASSQNYRTYTMTGKNTEAFF
>few|TRBD1|TRBJ2-1|TRBV9|13
TGTGCCAGCAGGGGGACAGGGGATCTTTTATTGTTCTTC
CASRGTGDLLLFF
>few|.|TRBJ1-2|TRBV5-1|13
TGCGCCAGCAGCTTGAAAGGAGGGCGAAGCTACACCTTC
CASSLKGGRSYTF
>.|TRBD1|TRBJ1-2|TRBV29-1|14
TGCAGCTTCTTTAGGACAGGGATGGACTATGGCTACACCTTC
CSFFRTGMDYGYTF
>few|TRBD2|TRBJ2-1|TRBV12-3/TRBV12-4|17
TGTGCCAGCACCTCCCTCGGGGGGGGGGATCCCTACAATGAGCAGTTCTTC
CASTSLGGGDPYNEQFF
>many|.|TRBJ2-5|TRBV29-1|13
TGCAGCGCCCCCGGGCCGGGGGAAGAGACCCAGTACTTC
CSAPGPGEETQYF
>many|.|TRBJ2-6|TRBV6-5|13
TGTGCCAGCAGTTTGACAGGGGCCAACGTCCTGACTTTC
CASSLTGANVLTF
>many|.|TRBJ1-2|TRBV3-1|14
TGTGCCAGCAGCCAAGATCGGGGATATGGGGGCTACACCTTC
CASSQDRGYGGYTF
>.|.|TRBJ1-2|TRBV7-9|15
TGTGCCAGCAGCTCGGTCCGAGGGGCGTACTATGGCTACACCTTC
CASSSVRGAYYGYTF
>few|.|TRBJ2-1|TRBV6-2/TRBV6-3|14
TGTGCCAGCAGCGACATCTACTCCTACAATGAGCAGTTCTTC
CASSDIYSYNEQFF
>many|.|TRBJ1-6|TRBV7-9|13
TGTGCCAGCAGCAGCTCAGGGGTCTCACCCCTCCACTTT
CASSSSGVSPLHF
>.|.|TRBJ1-4|TRBV5-4|16
TGTGCCAGCAGCTCTGGGGGAACAGGTGGTAATGAAAAACTGTTTTTT
CASSSGGTGGNEKLFF
>.|.|TRBJ2-3|TRBV12-3/TRBV12-4|13
TGTGCCAGCGGTTTTTCGAGCACAGATACGCAGTATTTT
CASGFSSTDTQYF
>few|.|TRBJ1-2|TRBV6-1|13
TGTGCCAGCAGTGATTCACCCATCTATGGCTACACCTTC
CASSDSPIYGYTF
>many|.|TRBJ1-6|TRBV10-1|13
TGCGCCAGCAGCCGGGACAACTATTCACCCCTCCACTTT
CASSRDNYSPLHF
>many|.|TRBJ2-3|TRBV7-9|12
TGTGCCAGCAGCCCGACAGCAGATACGCAGTATTTT
CASSPTADTQYF
>.|TRBD1|TRBJ1-3|TRBV20-1|12
TGCAGTGCACCGACAGGGGAAAACACCATATATTTT
CSAPTGENTIYF
>.|.|TRBJ2-2|TRBV7-2|13
TGTGCCAGCAGCCCAGACCCAACCGGGGAGCTGTTTTTT
CASSPDPTGELFF
>few|.|TRBJ2-2|TRBV7-2|12
TGTGCCAGCGGCAACTACACCGGGGAGCTGTTTTTT
CASGNYTGELFF
>many|.|TRBJ1-5|TRBV30|13
TGTGCCTGGAGTGATAAAGGGAGTCAGCCCCAGCATTTT
CAWSDKGSQPQHF
>.|.|TRBJ2-3|TRBV3-1|13
TGTGCCAGCTCCCGCTCTTGGACAGATACGCAGTATTTT
CASSRSWTDTQYF
>many|TRBD1|TRBJ2-1|TRBV11-3|15
TGTGCCAGCAGCTCCGGACAGGGGAACTACAATGAGCAGTTCTTC
CASSSGQGNYNEQFF
>many|TRBD1|TRBJ2-2|TRBV20-1|16
TGCAGTGCTAGAGATGTTCGACAGGGGGCCGCCGGGGAGCTGTTTTTT
CSARDVRQGAAGELFF
>.|TRBD1|TRBJ2-3|TRBV7-2|15
TGTGCCAGCAGCTTAGGGGGGACAGGGGCTGATACGCAGTATTTT
CASSLGGTGADTQYF
>.|.|TRBJ2-3|TRBV7-9|15
TGTGCCAGCAGCTTAGCCCCCGGACAGATTAATACGCAGTATTTT
CASSLAPGQINTQYF
>many|.|TRBJ1-5|TRBV12-3/TRBV12-4|12
TGTGCCAGCAGTTTAATCAATCAGCCCCAGCATTTT
CASSLINQPQHF
>many|TRBD2|TRBJ2-5|TRBV20-1|14
TGCAGTGCTCCCCAGACTAGCGGGGGGGAGACCCAGTACTTC
CSAPQTSGGETQYF